This note documents a single T cell receptor beta chain sequence. CDR1 GTSNPN and CDR2 SVGIG come from the germline V gene (reference sequence). V was shortened by 8 bases and J by 3 bases, with 13 bases between the two germline ends. The CDR3 covers 12 residues. Noted time point: around 12 months of natalizumab therapy. Generated by immunoSEQ multiplex PCR, the TCRdb table keeps only in-frame clones and is missing some. The repertoire holds around 30,000 clones, 85% to 90% seen once, with under 1.5% in the top ten. The data were taken from a study of multiple sclerosis patients with progressive multifocal leukoencephalopathy.

This specimen consisted of PBMCs, obtained from a patient treated with natalizumab. This chain joins TRBV30 and TRBJ2-5; a weak D match, TRBD1 (5 bases). The sequence came from a human donor with multiple sclerosis. CDR3: CAGDSLEETQYF. The CDR3 DNA reads as TGTGCCGGTGACAGCTTGGAAGAGACCCAGTACTTC.